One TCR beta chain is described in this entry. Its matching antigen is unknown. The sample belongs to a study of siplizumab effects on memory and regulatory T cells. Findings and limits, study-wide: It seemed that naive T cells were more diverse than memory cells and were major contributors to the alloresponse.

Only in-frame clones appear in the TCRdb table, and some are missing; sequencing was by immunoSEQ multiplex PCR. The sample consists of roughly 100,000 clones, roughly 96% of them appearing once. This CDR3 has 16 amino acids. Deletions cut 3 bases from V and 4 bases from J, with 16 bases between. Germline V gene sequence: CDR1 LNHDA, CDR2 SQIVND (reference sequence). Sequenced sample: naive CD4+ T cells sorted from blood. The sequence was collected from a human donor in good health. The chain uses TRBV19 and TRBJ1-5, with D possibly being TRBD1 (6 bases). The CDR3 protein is CASSITWGGTNQPQHF. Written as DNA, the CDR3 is TGTGCCAGTAGTATCACCTGGGGGGGGACAAATCAGCCCCAGCATTTT. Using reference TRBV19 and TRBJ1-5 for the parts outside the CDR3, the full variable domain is DGGITQSPKYLFRKEGQNVTLSCEQNLNHDAMYWYRQDPGQGLRLIYYSQIVNDFQKGDIAEGYSVSREKKESFPLTVTSAQKNPTAFYLCASSITWGGTNQPQHFGDGTRLSIL.